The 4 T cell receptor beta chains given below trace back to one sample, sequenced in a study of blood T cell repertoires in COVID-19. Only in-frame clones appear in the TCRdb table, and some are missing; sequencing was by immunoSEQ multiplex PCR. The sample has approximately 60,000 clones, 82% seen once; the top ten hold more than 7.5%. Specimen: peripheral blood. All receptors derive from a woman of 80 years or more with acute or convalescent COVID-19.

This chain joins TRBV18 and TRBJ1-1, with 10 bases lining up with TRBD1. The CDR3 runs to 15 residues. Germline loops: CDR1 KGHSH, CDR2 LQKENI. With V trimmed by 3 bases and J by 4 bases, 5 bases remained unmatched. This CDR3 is CASSPGTGASTEAFF. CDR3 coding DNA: TGTGCCAGCTCACCCGGGACAGGGGCGAGCACTGAAGCTTTCTTT.

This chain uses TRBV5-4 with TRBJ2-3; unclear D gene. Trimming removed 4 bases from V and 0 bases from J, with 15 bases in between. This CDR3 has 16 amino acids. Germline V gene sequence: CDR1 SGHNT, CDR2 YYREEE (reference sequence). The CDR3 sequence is CASSPPGGGSTDTQYF. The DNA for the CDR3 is TGTGCCAGCAGCCCCCCGGGTGGCGGTAGCACAGATACGCAGTATTTT.

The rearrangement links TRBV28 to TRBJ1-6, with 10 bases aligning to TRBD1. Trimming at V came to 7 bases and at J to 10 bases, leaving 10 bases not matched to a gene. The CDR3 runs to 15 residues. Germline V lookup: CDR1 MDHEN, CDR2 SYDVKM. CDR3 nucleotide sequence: TGTGCCAGCATCCCATCCGGGACAGGGGAGTCACCCCTCCACTTT. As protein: CASIPSGTGESPLHF.

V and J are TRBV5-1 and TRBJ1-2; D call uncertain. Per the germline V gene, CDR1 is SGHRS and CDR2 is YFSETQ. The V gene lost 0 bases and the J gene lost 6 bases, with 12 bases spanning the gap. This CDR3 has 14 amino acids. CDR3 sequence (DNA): TGCGCCAGCAGCTTGGCCGCGCATCTGGATGGCTACACCTTC. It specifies CASSLAAHLDGYTF.